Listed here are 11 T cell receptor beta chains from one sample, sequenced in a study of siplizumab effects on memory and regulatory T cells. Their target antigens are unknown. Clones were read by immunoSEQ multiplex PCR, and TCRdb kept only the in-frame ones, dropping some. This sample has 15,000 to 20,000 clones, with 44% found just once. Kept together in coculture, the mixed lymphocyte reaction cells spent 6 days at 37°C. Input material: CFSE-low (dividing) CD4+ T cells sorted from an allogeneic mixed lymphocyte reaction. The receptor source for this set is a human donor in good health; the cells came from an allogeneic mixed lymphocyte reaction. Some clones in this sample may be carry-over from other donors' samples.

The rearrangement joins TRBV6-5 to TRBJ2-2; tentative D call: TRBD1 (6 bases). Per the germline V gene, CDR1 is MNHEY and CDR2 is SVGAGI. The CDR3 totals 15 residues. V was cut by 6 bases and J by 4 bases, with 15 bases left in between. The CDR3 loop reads CASSLTGLRTGELFF. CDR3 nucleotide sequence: TGTGCCAGCAGCTTGACAGGTCTACGCACCGGGGAGCTGTTTTTT.

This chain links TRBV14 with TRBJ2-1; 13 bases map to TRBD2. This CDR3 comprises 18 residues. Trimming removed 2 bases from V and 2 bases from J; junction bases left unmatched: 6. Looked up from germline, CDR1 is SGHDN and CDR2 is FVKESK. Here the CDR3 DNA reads TGTGCCAGCAGCCAACACGGGACTAGCGGGGCCACCTACAATGAGCAGTTCTTC. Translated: CASSQHGTSGATYNEQFF.

CDR3 in DNA: TGCAGCGTTCAGCGCATAGACAGGGTTCGGAGGACTGAAGCTTTCTTT. This sequence encodes CSVQRIDRVRRTEAFF. The chain employs TRBV29-1 and TRBJ1-1, with 7 positions matching TRBD1. Germline V lookup: CDR1 SQVTM, CDR2 ANQGSEA. The junction had 17 bases not matched to a gene; V was cut back by 5 bases and J by 5 bases. This CDR3 is built from 16 residues. Filled out from reference TRBV29-1 and TRBJ1-1, the complete variable domain reads SAVISQKPSRDICQRGTSLTIQCQVDSQVTMMFWYRQQPGQSLTLIATANQGSEATYESGFVIDKFPISRPNLTFSTLTVSNMSPEDSSIYLCSVQRIDRVRRTEAFFGQGTRLTVV.

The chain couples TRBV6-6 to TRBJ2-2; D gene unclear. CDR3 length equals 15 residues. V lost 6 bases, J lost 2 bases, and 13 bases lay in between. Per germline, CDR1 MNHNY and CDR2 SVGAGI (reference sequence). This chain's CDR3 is CASRATPPNTGELFF. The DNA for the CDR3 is TGTGCCAGCAGGGCCACCCCTCCCAACACCGGGGAGCTGTTTTTT.

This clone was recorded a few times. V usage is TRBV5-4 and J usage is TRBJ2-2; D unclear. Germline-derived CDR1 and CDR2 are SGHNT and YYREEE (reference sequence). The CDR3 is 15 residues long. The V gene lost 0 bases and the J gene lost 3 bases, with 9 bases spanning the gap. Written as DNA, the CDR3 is TGTGCCAGCAGCTTGGAGCTGGCATACACCGGGGAGCTGTTTTTT. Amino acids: CASSLELAYTGELFF.

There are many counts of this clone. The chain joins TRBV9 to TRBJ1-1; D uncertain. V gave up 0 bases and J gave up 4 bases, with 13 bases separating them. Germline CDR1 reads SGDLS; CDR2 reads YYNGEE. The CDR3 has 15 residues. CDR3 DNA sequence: TGTGCCAGCAGCGTAGCTCTCGGCGGTTCCACTGAAGCTTTCTTT. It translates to CASSVALGGSTEAFF.

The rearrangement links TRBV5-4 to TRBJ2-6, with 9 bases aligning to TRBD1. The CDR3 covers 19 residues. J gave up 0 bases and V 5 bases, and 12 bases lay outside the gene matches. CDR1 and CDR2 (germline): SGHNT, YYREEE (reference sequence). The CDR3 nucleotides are TGTGCCAGCAGACTGGGGACAGGGAGCACTTACTCTGGGGCCAACGTCCTGACTTTC. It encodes CASRLGTGSTYSGANVLTF.

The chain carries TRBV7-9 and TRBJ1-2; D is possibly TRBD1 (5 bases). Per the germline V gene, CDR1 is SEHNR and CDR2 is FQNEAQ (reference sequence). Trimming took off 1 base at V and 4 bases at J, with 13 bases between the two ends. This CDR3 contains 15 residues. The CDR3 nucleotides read TGTGCCAGCAGCTTAGTATTCAGCGGGGGCTATGGCTACACCTTC. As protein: CASSLVFSGGYGYTF.

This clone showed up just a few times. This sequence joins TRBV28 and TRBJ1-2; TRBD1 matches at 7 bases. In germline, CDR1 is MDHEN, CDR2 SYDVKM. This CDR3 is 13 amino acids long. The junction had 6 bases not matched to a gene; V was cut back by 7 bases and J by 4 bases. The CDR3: CASIKQGLYGYTF. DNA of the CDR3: TGTGCCAGCATTAAACAGGGGCTCTATGGCTACACCTTC.

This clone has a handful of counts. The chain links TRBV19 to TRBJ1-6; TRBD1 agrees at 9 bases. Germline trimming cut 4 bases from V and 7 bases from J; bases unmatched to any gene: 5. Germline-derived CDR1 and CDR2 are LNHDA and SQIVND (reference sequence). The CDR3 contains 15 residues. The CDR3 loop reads CASSNRQGVNSPLHF. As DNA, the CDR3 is TGTGCCAGTAGTAACCGACAGGGGGTGAATTCACCCCTCCACTTT. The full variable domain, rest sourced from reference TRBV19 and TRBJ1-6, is DGGITQSPKYLFRKEGQNVTLSCEQNLNHDAMYWYRQDPGQGLRLIYYSQIVNDFQKGDIAEGYSVSREKKESFPLTVTSAQKNPTAFYLCASSNRQGVNSPLHFGNGTRLTVT.

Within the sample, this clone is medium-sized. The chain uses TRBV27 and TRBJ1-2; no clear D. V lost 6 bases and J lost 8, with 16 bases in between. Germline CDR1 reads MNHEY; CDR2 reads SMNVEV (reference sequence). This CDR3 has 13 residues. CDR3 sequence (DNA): TGTGCCAGCAGACACGGATCCCACTTAGGCTACACCTTC. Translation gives CASRHGSHLGYTF.